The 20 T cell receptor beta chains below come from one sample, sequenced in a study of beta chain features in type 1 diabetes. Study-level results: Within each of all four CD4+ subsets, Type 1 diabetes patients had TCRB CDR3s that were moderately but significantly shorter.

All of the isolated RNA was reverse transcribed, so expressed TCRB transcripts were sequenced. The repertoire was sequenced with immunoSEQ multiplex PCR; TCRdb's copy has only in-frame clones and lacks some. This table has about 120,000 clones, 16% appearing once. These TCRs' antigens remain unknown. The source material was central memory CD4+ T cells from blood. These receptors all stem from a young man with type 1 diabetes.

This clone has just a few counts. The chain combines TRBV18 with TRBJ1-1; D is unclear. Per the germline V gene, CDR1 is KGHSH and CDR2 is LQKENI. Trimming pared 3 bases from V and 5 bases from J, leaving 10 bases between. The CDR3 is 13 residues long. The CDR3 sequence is CASSPGAGTEAFF. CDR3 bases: TGTGCCAGCTCACCGGGAGCTGGGACTGAAGCTTTCTTT.

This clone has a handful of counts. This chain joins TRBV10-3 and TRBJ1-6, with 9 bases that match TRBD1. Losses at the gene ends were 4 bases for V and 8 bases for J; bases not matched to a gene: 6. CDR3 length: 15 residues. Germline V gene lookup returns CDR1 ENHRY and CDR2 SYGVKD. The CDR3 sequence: CAISVGQGKDSPLHF. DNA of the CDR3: TGTGCCATCAGTGTAGGACAGGGGAAGGATTCACCCCTCCACTTT.

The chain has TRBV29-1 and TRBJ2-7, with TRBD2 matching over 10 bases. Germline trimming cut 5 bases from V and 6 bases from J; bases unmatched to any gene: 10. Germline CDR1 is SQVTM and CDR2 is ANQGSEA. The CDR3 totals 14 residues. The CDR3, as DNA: TGCAGCGTTTCCCAAGCGGGGGGGCAGGTCGAGCAGTACTTC. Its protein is CSVSQAGGQVEQYF.

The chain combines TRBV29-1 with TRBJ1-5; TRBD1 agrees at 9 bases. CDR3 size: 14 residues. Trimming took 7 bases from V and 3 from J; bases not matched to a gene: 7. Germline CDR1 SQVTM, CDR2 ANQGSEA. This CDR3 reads CSAWTGENNQPQHF. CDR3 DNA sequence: TGCAGCGCCTGGACAGGGGAAAACAATCAGCCCCAGCATTTT.

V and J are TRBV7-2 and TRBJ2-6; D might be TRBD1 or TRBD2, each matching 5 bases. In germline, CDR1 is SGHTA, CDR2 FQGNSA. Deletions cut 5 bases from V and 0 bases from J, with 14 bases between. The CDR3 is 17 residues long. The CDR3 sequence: CASSGIGTLSGANVLTF. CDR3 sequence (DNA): TGTGCCAGCAGCGGCATCGGGACCCTCTCTGGGGCCAACGTCCTGACTTTC.

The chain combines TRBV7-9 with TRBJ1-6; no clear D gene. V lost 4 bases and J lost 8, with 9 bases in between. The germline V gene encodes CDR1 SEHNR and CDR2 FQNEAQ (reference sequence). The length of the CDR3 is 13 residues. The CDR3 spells CASSWGGDSPLHF. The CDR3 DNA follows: TGTGCCAGCAGCTGGGGTGGGGATTCACCCCTCCACTTT.

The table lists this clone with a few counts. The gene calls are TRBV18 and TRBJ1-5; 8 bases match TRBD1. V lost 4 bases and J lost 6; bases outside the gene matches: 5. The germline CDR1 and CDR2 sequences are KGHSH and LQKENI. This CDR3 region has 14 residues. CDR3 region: CASSLPGGGQPQHF. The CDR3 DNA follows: TGTGCCAGCTCACTTCCAGGGGGCGGTCAGCCCCAGCATTTT.

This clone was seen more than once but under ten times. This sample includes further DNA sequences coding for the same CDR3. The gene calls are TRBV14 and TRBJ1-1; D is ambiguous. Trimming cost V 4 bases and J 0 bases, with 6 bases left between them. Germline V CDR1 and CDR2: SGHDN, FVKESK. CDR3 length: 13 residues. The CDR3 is CASSRSLNTEAFF. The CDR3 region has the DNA TGTGCCAGCAGCCGGTCACTGAACACTGAAGCTTTCTTT.

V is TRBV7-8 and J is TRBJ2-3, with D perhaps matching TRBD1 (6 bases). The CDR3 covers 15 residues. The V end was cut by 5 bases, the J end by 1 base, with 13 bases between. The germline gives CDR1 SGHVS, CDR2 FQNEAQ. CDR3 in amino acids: CASSPGQRRTDTQYF. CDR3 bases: TGTGCCAGCAGCCCAGGACAGAGACGCACAGATACGCAGTATTTT.

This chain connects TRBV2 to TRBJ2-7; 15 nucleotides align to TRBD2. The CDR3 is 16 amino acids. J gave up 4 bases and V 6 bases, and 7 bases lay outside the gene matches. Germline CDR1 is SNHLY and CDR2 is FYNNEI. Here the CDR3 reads CASSVGTSGGWYEQYF. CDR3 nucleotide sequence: TGTGCCAGCAGCGTAGGGACTAGCGGGGGGTGGTACGAGCAGTACTTC.

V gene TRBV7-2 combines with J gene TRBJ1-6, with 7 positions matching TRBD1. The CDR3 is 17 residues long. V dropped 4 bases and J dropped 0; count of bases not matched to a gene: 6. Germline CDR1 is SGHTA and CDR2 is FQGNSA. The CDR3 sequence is CASSSRDRASYNSPLHF. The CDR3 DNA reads TGTGCCAGCAGCTCCCGCGACAGGGCCTCCTATAATTCACCCCTCCACTTT.

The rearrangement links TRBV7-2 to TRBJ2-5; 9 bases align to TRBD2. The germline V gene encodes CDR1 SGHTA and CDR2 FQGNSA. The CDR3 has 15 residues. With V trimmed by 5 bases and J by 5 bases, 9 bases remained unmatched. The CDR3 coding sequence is TGTGCCAGCAGCGAACAGCTAGCGGGGTCTGAGACCCAGTACTTC. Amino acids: CASSEQLAGSETQYF. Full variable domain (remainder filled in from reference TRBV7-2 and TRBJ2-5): GAGVSQSPSNKVTEKGKDVELRCDPISGHTALYWYRQSLGQGLEFLIYFQGNSAPDKSGLPSDRFSAERTGGSVSTLTIQRTQQEDSAVYLCASSEQLAGSETQYFGPGTRLLVL.

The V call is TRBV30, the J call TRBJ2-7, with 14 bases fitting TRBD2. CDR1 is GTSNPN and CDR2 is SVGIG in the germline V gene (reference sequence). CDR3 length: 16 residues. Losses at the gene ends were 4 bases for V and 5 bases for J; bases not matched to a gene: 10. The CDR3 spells CAWTGSGTSGGDEQYF. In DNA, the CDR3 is TGTGCCTGGACCGGGAGCGGGACTAGCGGGGGCGACGAGCAGTACTTC.

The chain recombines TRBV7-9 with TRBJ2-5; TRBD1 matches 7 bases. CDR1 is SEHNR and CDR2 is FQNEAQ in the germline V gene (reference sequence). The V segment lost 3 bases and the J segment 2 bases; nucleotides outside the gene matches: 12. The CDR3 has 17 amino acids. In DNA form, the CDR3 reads TGTGCCAGCAGCTTCGGCCCGGGACAGCCGCTTCAAGAGACCCAGTACTTC. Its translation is CASSFGPGQPLQETQYF.

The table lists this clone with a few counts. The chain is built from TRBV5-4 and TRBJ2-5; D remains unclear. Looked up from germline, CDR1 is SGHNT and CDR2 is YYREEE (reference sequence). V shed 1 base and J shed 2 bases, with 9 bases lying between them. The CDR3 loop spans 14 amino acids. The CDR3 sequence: CASSLIAQQETQYF. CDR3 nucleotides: TGTGCCAGCAGCTTGATCGCGCAGCAAGAGACCCAGTACTTC.

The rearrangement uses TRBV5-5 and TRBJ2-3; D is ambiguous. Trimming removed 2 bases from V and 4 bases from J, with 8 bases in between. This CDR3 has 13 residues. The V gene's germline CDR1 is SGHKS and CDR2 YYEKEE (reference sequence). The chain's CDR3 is CASSLPVADTQYF. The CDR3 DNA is TGTGCCAGCAGCTTACCCGTTGCAGATACGCAGTATTTT.

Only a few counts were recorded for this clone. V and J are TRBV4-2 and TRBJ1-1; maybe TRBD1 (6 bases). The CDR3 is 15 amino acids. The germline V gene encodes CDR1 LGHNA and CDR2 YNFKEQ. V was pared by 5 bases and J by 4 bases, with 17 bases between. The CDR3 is CASSSGASVFTEAFF. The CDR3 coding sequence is TGTGCCAGCAGCTCGGGGGCCTCTGTCTTCACTGAAGCTTTCTTT.

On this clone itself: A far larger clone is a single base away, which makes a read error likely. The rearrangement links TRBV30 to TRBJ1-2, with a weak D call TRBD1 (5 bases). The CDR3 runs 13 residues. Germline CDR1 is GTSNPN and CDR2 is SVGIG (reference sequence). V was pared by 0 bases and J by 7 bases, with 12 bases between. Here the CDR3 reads CAWSVLGVRGYTF. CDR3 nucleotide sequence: TGTGCCTGGAGTGTACTGGGGGTCCGTGGCTACACCTTC.

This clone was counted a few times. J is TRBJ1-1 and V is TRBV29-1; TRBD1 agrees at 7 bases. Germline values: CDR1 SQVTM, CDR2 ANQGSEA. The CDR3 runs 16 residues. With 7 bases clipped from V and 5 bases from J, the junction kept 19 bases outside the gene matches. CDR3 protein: CSARGVPMSRETEAFF. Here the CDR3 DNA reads TGCAGCGCCAGGGGGGTTCCTATGTCCCGGGAGACTGAAGCTTTCTTT.

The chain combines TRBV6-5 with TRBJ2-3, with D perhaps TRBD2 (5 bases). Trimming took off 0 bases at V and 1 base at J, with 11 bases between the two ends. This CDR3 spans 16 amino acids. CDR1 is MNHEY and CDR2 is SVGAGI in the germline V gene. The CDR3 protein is CASSYSGSRGTDTQYF. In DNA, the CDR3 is TGTGCCAGCAGTTACTCAGGGAGTAGAGGCACAGATACGCAGTATTTT.